This TCR beta chain originates from a study of T cells in Graves' hyperthyroidism and ophthalmopathy (dated by TCRdb to the late 2010s). The study in broad terms: Peripheral blood samples were taken at the time of initial diagnosis, prior to any treatment. Following sampling, methimazole starting at 30 mg daily was given to hyperthyroidism patients, and high-dose intravenous methylprednisolone was given to ophthalmopathy patients. TCR Vbeta CDR3 sequencing of approximately 140 peripheral blood samples (around 45 ophthalmopathy, over 70 hyperthyroidism and approximately 17 progressor patients) is reported in the paper. An independent validation cohort of 18 to 20 hyperthyroidism patients and 15 or so patients who later progressed to ophthalmopathy tested prospective prediction of ophthalmopathy. For training and testing, the 100 or so patients in the discovery cohort were randomly divided in a 7:3 ratio. In addition, the study compared T-cell repertoires in thyroid tissue and in blood from about 6 Graves' hyperthyroidism patients. TCR V-J signatures able to tell the groups apart were searched for in a discovery cohort of 90 to 100 patients, of whom more than 40 had Graves' ophthalmopathy and 55 to 65 had stable Graves' hyperthyroidism. Broader findings and caveats from the paper: Most expanded thyroid clonotypes (frequency above 0.001) were also detected in blood, suggesting blood repertoires may reflect thyroid immune responses. During validation, the model predicted progression to ophthalmopathy a median of approximately 7 months ahead of onset, with almost 71% sensitivity and more than 72% specificity. Sample size was not statistically predetermined, and investigators were not blinded to group allocation. In cross-validation, a model built on a 13 V-J signature told ophthalmopathy apart from stable hyperthyroidism with 87.88% sensitivity and around 83% specificity, and in testing the same model reached 80%/75%.

Graves' hyperthyroidism was defined as stable when no progression to ophthalmopathy occurred over 18 months of follow-up. The hyperthyroidism patients were between 18 and 65 years old and newly diagnosed, with a disease duration of less than 2 months. Any patient with an uncontrolled infection, another autoimmune disease, pregnancy or lactation was excluded. Clinical symptoms, serum thyroxine and TRAb, thyroid ultrasound, and orbital computed tomography formed the basis for the diagnoses. PBMCs were isolated from about 9.2 ml of fresh peripheral blood by Ficoll-Paque density gradient centrifugation. Trizol reagent was used to extract total RNA, and RNA quality was then checked on an Agilent 2100 Bioanalyzer. This clonotype occurred many times. Which antigen it targets is not known. No base quality information exists; no much larger clone differs at one position. Amplification of TCR beta CDR3 regions was carried out from RNA transcripts. The TCR CDR3 was subjected to a first round of RT-PCR using the HTBI primer set and the Qiagen OneStep RT-PCR kit. Libraries were constructed in a second round of multiplex PCR, after which size selection and purification were carried out. Paired-end sequencing of the libraries was performed with 100 bp reads on an Illumina HiSeq2000. In the paper's pipeline: SOAPnuke was used to process the raw data, throwing out any read that contained adapters or uncalled bases, had a mean Phred below 15, or lacked an exact constant-primer or identifier match. High-quality paired reads were merged with COPE v1.2.5, and unique nucleotide sequences were defined as clonotypes. MiTCR v1.1 was used to align the clonotypes against IMGT TRBV, TRBD and TRBJ reference segments. The analysis was restricted to V-J combinations with a frequency above 0.0001, which together covered 99% to 99.2% of the repertoires. The TCS score was defined as the ratio of F50 (clonal expansion) to E x V (chaos), calculated using BLOSUM62-based TCRdist between CDR3 peptides within each V-J. Welch's t-statistics and random forest reduced roughly 540 V-J features to some 14, which were used in a naive Bayes classifier (R e1071). TCRdb handled the public reads itself, with Q25 trimming in fastp and clone calling in MiXCR, and kept productive beta chains. Rows with a matching CDR3 protein are joined into one entry that keeps the most common DNA and genes. V and J calls and clone size were set by TCRdb, not the authors. The sample contains about 700,000 distinct CDR3 sequences, around 15% of them found a single time. Clones ranked in the top ten supply 10% of the sample.

The CDR3 spans 15 residues, from the cysteine through the phenylalanine. The sequence is cut down to CDR3 DNA, 45 bases in frame from base 1. Via the germline V gene, CDR1 is SGHAT and CDR2 FQNNGV. Trimming costs V 3 bases and J 6 bases, and their ends lie 18 bases apart. The specimen was blood. The origin of this receptor is a woman aged 18-30 years with Graves' hyperthyroidism. The chain is made from TRBV11-2 and TRBJ2-7; the D gene is perhaps TRBD1, from 5 matching bases. DNA sequence: TGTGCCAGCAGCTTTGCCCTGGACATTACCCTCGAGCAGTACTTC. It is translated as CASSFALDITLEQYF.